Below, 6 T cell receptor beta chains from the same sample are listed, as sequenced in a study. A single record per CDR3 protein comes from TCRdb applying MiXCR to the 5' RACE reads. This sample yields approximately 5,800 distinct CDR3 sequences, of which 31% are seen a single time; about 7.3% belongs to the top ten. The material sequenced was memory CD4+ T cells sorted from a lymph node. Regarding subset: memory CD4+ T cells, CD4+CD45RO+CD25-. The receptors were gathered from a female donor with breast cancer.

This clonotype ranks as medium-sized. The rearrangement uses TRBV20-1 and TRBJ1-4; D is undetermined. The CDR3 consists of 14 residues. Germline CDR1 is DFQATT and CDR2 is SNEGSKA (reference sequence). V gave up 7 bases and J gave up 0 bases, with 12 bases separating them. The CDR3, as DNA: TGCAGTGGGGTGGACGGTGCAACTAATGAAAAACTGTTTTTT. Its protein is CSGVDGATNEKLFF.

Concerning this clonotype itself: One junction end disagrees with the germline gene, perhaps due to a read error. The chain is built from TRBV5-1 and TRBJ2-7; the D gene could be TRBD1 or TRBD2 (6 bases each). The CDR3 sequence is 15 residues long. Germline CDR1 and CDR2: SGHRS and YFSETQ. CDR3 sequence: CAGSLGGHTSYEQYF. CDR3 coding DNA: TGCGCCGGCAGCTTGGGGGGACACACATCCTACGAGCAGTACTTC.

Within the sample, this clonotype is medium-sized (0.01 to 0.1%). This chain joins TRBV4-1 and TRBJ2-3; 7 bases fit TRBD1. The germline gives CDR1 MGHRA, CDR2 YSYEKL. Trimming removed 5 bases from V and 0 bases from J; junction bases left unmatched: 5. The CDR3 sequence is 15 residues long. The CDR3 bases are TGCGCCAGCAGCGAACGACAGGGAAGCACAGATACGCAGTATTTT. As protein: CASSERQGSTDTQYF.

This clonotype was detected only a few times. V usage is TRBV11-2 and J usage is TRBJ1-2, with TRBD1 matching over 8 bases. The CDR3 is made up of 15 amino acids. The germline gives CDR1 SGHAT, CDR2 FQNNGV. Trimming cost V 5 bases and J 0 bases; bases outside gene matches: 5. CDR3 residues: CASSQMTGANYGYTF. In DNA form, the CDR3 reads TGTGCCAGCAGCCAAATGACAGGGGCTAACTATGGCTACACCTTC.

This clonotype has a count of ten or more. The rearrangement joins TRBV25-1 to TRBJ2-1; 7 bases fit TRBD2. The V gene's germline CDR1 is MGHDK and CDR2 SYGVNS. The CDR3 runs to 12 residues. V gave up 7 bases and J gave up 9 bases; unmatched junction bases: 6. The CDR3 DNA is TGTGCCAGCATGGGCGGGGAGGGTGAGCAGTTCTTC. It is translated as CASMGGEGEQFF.

This clonotype was seen at least ten times. V usage is TRBV20-1 and J usage is TRBJ2-1; 10 bases agree with TRBD2. Germline CDR1 is DFQATT and CDR2 is SNEGSKA (reference sequence). V gave up 2 bases and J gave up 4 bases; unmatched junction bases: 8. There are 16 residues in the CDR3. CDR3 loop: CSARRRGLADYNEQFF. The CDR3 DNA reads as TGCAGTGCTAGACGACGAGGACTAGCGGATTACAATGAGCAGTTCTTC.